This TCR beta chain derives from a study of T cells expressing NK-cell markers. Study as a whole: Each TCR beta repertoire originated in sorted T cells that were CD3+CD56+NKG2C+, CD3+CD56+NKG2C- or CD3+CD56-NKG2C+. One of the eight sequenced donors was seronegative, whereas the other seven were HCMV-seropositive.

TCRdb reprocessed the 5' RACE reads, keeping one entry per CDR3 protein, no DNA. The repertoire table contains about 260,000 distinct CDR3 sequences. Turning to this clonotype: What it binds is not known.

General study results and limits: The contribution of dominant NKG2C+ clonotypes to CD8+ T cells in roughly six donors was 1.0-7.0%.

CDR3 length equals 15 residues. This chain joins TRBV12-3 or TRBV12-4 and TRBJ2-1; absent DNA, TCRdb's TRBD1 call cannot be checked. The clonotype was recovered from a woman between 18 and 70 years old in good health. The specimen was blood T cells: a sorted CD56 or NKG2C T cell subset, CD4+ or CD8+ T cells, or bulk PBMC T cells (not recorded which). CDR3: CASSSRGHESFEQFF.